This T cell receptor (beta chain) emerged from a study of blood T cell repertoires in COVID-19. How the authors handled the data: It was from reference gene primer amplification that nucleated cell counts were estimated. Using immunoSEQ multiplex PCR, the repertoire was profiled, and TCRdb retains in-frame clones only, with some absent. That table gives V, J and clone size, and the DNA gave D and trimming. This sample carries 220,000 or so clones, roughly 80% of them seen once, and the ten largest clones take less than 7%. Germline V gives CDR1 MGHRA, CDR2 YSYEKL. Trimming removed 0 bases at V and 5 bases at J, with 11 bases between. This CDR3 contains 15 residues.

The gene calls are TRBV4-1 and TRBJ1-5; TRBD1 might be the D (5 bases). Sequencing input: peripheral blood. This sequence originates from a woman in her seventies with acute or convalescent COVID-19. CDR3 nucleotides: TGCGCCAGCAGCCAAGATTCCGGGGGGGATCAGCCCCAGCATTTT. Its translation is CASSQDSGGDQPQHF.